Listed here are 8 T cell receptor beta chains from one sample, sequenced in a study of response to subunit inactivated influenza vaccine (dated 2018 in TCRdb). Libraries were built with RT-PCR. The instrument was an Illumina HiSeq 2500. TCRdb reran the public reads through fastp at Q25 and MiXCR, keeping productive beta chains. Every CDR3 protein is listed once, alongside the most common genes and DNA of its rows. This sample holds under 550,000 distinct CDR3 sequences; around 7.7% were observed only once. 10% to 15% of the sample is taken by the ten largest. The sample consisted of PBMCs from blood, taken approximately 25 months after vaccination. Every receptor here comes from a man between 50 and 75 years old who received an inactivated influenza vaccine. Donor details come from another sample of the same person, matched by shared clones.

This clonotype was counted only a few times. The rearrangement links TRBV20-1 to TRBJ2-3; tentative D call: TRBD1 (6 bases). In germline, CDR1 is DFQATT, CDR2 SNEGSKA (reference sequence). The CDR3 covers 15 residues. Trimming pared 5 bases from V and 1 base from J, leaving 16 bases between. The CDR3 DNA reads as TGCAGTGCTCCCGTACAGGGTTCGGGCACAGATACGCAGTATTTT. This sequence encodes CSAPVQGSGTDTQYF.

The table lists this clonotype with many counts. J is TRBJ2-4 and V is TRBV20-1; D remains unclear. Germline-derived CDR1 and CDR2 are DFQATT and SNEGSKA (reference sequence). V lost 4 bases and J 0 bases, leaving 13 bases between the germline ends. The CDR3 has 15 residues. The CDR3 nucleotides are TGCAGTGCTAACTTGGGCAGTCTAGCCAAAAACATTCAGTACTTC. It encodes CSANLGSLAKNIQYF.

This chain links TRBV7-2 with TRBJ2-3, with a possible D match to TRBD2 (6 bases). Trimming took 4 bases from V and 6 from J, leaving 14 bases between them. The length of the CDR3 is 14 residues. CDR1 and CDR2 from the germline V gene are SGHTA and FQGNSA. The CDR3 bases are TGTGCCAGCAGCTCAGGACTATCTCCTGATACGCAGTATTTT. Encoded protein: CASSSGLSPDTQYF.

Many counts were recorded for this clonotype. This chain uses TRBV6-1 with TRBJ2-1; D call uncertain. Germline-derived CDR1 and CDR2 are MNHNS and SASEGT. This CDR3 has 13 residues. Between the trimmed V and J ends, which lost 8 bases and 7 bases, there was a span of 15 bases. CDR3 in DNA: TGTGCCAGCCCTCGCGACTTGGGGAATGAGCAGTTCTTC. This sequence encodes CASPRDLGNEQFF.

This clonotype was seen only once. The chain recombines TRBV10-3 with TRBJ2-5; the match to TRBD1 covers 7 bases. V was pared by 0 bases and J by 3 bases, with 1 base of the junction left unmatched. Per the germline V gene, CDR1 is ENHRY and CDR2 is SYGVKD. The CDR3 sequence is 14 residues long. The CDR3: CAISESGGEETQYF. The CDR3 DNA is TGTGCCATCAGTGAGTCAGGGGGCGAAGAGACCCAGTACTTC.

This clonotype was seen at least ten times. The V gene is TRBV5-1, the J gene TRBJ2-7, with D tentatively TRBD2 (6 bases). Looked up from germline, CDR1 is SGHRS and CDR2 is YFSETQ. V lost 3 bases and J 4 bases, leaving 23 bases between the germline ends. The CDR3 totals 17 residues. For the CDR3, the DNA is TGCGCCAGCAGCTCCACCTCAAAAGGAGGGGCAGGGTACGAGCAGTACTTC. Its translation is CASSSTSKGGAGYEQYF.

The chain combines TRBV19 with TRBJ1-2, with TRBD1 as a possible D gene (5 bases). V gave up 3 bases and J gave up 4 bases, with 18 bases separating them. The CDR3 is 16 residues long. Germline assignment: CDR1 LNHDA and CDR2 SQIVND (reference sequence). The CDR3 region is CASSIMGLQKTYGYTF. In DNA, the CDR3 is TGTGCCAGTAGTATTATGGGACTCCAAAAAACCTATGGCTACACCTTC.

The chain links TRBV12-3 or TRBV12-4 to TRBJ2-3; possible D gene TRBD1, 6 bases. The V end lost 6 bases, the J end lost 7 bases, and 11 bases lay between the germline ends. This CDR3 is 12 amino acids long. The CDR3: CASSPRGYTQYF. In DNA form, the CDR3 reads TGTGCCAGCAGCCCCAGGGGATATACGCAGTATTTT.